This T cell receptor beta chain emerged from a study of blood T cell repertoires in COVID-19. Study context: Donors in the United States, Italy and Spain gave samples during acute or convalescent COVID-19. Sources were T cells, B-cell-depleted T cells, or PBMCs; the material itself was cDNA or gDNA.

Enrollees, roughly 18 to 95 years old, lived in 24 US areas. Recovery meant two consecutive negative NP/OP PCR tests, professional clearance, or resolved symptoms. V was clipped by 1 base and J by 5 bases, with 15 bases between them. This CDR3 contains 15 residues. Germline V gives CDR1 SGHDT, CDR2 YYEEEE. Using immunoSEQ multiplex PCR, the repertoire was profiled, and TCRdb retains in-frame clones only, with some absent. The top ten clones hold about 6% of a sample with over 300,000 clones, about 90% of them seen once. Source material: PBMCs or T cells enriched from blood (not recorded which). This clonotype was sampled from a woman aged 25 to 39 who had recovered from COVID-19. The chain is built from TRBV5-6 and TRBJ1-2; weak D call: TRBD1 (5 bases). CDR3 loop: CASSLIRGARYGYTF. The CDR3 DNA reads as TGTGCCAGCAGCTTGATAAGGGGCGCGAGGTATGGCTACACCTTC.